This TCR beta chain is drawn from a study of cytomegalovirus exposure and HLA in healthy donors. General study results and limits: The classifier was said to identify cytomegalovirus status with high specificity and sensitivity.

The V segment lost 0 bases and the J segment 9 bases; nucleotides outside the gene matches: 6. The length of the CDR3 is 15 residues. Germline V lookup: CDR1 MGHRA, CDR2 YSYEKL. Amplification used 60 Vbeta primers and 13 Jbeta primers. Clones were read by immunoSEQ multiplex PCR, and TCRdb kept only the in-frame ones, dropping some. Altogether about 170,000 clones are present, roughly 81% being singletons, with the ten largest covering about 2.5%. Notes on this clone: The antigen is not known.

Sequences were obtained from PBMCs. This receptor was taken from a man aged 25 to 45 in good health and CMV-seropositive. J is TRBJ2-1 and V is TRBV4-1; 9 nucleotides match TRBD2. For the CDR3, the DNA is TGCGCCAGCAGCCAAGAATTGGCGGGAGGGGGTGAGCAGTTCTTC. Translated, it gives CASSQELAGGGEQFF.